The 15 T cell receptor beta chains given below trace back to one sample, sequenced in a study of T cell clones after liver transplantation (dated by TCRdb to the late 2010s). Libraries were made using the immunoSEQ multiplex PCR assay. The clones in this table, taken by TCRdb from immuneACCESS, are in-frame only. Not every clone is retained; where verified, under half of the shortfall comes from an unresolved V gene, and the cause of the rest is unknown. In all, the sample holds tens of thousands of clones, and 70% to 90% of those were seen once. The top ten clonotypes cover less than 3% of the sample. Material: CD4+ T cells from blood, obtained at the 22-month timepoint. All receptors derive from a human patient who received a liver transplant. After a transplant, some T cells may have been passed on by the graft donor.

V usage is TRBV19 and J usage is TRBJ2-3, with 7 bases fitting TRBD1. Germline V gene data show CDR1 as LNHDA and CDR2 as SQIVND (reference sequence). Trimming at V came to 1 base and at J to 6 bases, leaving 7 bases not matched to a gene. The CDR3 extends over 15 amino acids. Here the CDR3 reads CASSIGYQQGDTQYF. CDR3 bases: TGTGCCAGTAGTATAGGGTACCAACAGGGGGATACGCAGTATTTT.

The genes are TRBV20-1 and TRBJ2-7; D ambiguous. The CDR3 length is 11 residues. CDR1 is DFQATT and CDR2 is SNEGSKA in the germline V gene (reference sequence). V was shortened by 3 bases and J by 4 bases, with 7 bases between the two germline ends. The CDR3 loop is CSASLGYEQYF. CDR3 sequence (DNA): TGCAGTGCTAGCTTGGGGTACGAGCAGTACTTC.

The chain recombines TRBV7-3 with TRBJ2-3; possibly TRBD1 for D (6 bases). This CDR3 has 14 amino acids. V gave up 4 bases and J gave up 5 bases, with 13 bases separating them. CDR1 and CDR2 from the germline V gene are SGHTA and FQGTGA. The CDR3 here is CASSSGVSGDTQYF. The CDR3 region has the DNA TGTGCCAGCAGCTCAGGGGTTTCCGGAGATACGCAGTATTTT.

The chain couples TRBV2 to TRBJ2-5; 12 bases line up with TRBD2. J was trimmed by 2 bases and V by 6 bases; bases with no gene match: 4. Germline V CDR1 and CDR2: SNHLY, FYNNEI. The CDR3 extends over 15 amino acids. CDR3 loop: CASRGLAGQQETQYF. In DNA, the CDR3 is TGTGCCAGCAGAGGACTAGCGGGGCAACAAGAGACCCAGTACTTC.

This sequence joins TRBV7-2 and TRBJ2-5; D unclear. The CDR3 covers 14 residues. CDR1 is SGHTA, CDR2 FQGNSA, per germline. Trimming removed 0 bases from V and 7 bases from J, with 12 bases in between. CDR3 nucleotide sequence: TGTGCCAGCAGCTTAGCACGGGCAGAAAGGACCCAGTACTTC. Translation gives CASSLARAERTQYF.

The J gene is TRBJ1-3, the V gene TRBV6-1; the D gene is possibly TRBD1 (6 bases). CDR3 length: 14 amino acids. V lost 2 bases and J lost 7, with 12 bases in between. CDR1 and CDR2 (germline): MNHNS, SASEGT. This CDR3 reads CASSEIQRGNTIYF. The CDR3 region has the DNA TGTGCCAGCAGTGAAATACAGAGGGGGAACACCATATATTTT.

DNA of the CDR3: TGCGCCAGCAGCTCACTGATAGGGACCGGCGCGGGCATTCAGTACTTC. It yields the protein CASSSLIGTGAGIQYF. This chain links TRBV5-1 with TRBJ2-4, with D perhaps given as TRBD1 or TRBD2 (5 bases each). Germline CDR1 SGHRS, CDR2 YFSETQ. The CDR3 has 16 residues. With 3 bases removed from V and 9 bases from J, the gap between germline ends came to 22 bases.

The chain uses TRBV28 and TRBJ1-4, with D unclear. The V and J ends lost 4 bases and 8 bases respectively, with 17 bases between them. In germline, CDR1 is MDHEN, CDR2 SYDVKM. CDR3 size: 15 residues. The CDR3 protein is CASSSSQGGNEKLFF. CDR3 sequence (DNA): TGTGCCAGCAGTTCCTCACAAGGCGGAAACGAAAAACTGTTTTTT.

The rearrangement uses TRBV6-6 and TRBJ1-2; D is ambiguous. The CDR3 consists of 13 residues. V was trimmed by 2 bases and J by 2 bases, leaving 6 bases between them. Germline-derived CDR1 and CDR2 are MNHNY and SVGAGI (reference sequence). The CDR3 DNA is TGTGCCAGCAGTTACAAGTCCAACTATGGCTACACCTTC. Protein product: CASSYKSNYGYTF.

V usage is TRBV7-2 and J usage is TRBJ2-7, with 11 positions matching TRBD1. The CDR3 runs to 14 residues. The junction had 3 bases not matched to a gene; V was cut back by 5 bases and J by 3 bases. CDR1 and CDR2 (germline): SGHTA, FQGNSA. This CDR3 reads CASSQGTGGYEQYF. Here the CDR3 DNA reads TGTGCCAGCAGCCAGGGGACAGGGGGCTACGAGCAGTACTTC.

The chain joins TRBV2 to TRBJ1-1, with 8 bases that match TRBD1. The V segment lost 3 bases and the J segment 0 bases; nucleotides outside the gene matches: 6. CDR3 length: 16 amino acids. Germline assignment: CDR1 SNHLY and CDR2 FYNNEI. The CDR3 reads CASSDQGARLNTEAFF. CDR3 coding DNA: TGTGCCAGCAGTGACCAGGGGGCGAGACTGAACACTGAAGCTTTCTTT.

The CDR3 protein is CASSLAGTKANEQFF. The CDR3 region has the DNA TGTGCCAGCAGCTTAGCGGGGACAAAAGCCAATGAGCAGTTCTTC. The chain combines TRBV7-2 with TRBJ2-1; D possibly corresponds to TRBD1 (6 bases). CDR1 is SGHTA, CDR2 FQGNSA, per germline. The CDR3 has 15 residues. Trimming took 0 bases from V and 6 from J, leaving 12 bases between them.

The CDR3, as DNA: TGCGCCAGCAGCCGCGGGCGTGATGGCAATCAGCCCCAGCATTTT. It translates to CASSRGRDGNQPQHF. This chain joins TRBV4-3 and TRBJ1-5; no reliable D call. Trimming cost V 4 bases and J 2 bases, with 12 bases left between them. The CDR3 loop spans 15 amino acids. Germline CDR1 is LGHNA and CDR2 is YSLEER.

In DNA form, the CDR3 reads TGTGCCAGCAGCTCGTATGGGACAGGGGGGCATTCACCCCTCCACTTT. Translating it yields CASSSYGTGGHSPLHF. V usage is TRBV7-2 and J usage is TRBJ1-6; 11 nucleotides line up with TRBD1. Germline V gives CDR1 SGHTA, CDR2 FQGNSA. The CDR3 is 16 residues long. The V and J ends lost 4 bases and 8 bases, in that order; junction bases with no gene match: 7.

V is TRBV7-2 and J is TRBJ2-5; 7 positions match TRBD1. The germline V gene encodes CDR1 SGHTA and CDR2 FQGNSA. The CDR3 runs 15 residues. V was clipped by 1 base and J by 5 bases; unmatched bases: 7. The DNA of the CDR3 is TGTGCCAGCAGCTTAGGACAGGGAAGAGGGGAGACCCAGTACTTC. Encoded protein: CASSLGQGRGETQYF. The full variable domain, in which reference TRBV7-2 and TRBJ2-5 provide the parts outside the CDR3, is GAGVSQSPSNKVTEKGKDVELRCDPISGHTALYWYRQSLGQGLEFLIYFQGNSAPDKSGLPSDRFSAERTGGSVSTLTIQRTQQEDSAVYLCASSLGQGRGETQYFGPGTRLLVL.